A selection of T cell receptor beta chains follows, all from one sample in a study of T cell responses to AZD1222 COVID-19 vaccine. Produced via immunoSEQ multiplex PCR; TCRdb's table is partial and in-frame only. Seen here are fewer than 150,000 clones, 80% to 95% observed once, and the top ten hold around 15%. The source material was peripheral blood, sampled on day 0 of AZD1222 vaccination. The receptors derive from an adult in good health. The CDR3 runs from the conserved cysteine through the conserved F or W. Each record gives: D gene, V gene, J gene, clone size, CDR3 DNA, CDR3 protein. The D gene is left open where the match is weak. Size tells how often a clone was seen (once, few, many) or the class of an expanded clone, and some rows leave it out.

NA	TRBV19	TRBJ1-1	NA	TGTGCCAGTAGTATGGGGGCGACAGGCAACACTGAAGCTTTCTTT	CASSMGATGNTEAFF
TRBD1	TRBV7-2	TRBJ1-6	NA	TGTGCCAGCAGCTTAGAAGGGACAGGGCTGATTGAATCACCCCTCCACTTT	CASSLEGTGLIESPLHF
NA	TRBV28	TRBJ2-1	NA	TGTGCCAGCAGTTTGGGTGTCAGCTCCTACAATGAGCAGTTCTTC	CASSLGVSSYNEQFF
TRBD2	TRBV9	TRBJ2-1	once	TGTGCCAGCAGCCAGCATTCCGGGACTAGCGTCAATGAGCAGTTCTTC	CASSQHSGTSVNEQFF
TRBD1	TRBV6-2/TRBV6-3	TRBJ1-2	NA	TGTGCCAGCAGCCTCCAGGGGACAGGCTTCTATGGCTACACCTTC	CASSLQGTGFYGYTF
TRBD1	TRBV2	TRBJ1-6	NA	TGTGCCAGCAGCGGACAGGCAGCGGGGTCACCCCTCCACTTT	CASSGQAAGSPLHF
NA	TRBV6-5	TRBJ1-6	NA	TGTGCCAGCAGTTATGGACAGCTTCCCTATAATTCACCCCTCCACTTT	CASSYGQLPYNSPLHF
NA	TRBV6-5	TRBJ1-1	NA	TGTGCCAGCAGGAGCAGAGGGAACACTGAAGCTTTCTTT	CASRSRGNTEAFF
NA	TRBV18	TRBJ2-4	NA	TGTGCCAGCTCACTGGACAGCTTAGCCAAAAACATTCAGTACTTC	CASSLDSLAKNIQYF
TRBD2	TRBV7-9	TRBJ2-1	NA	TGTGCCAGCAGCCCTCCTAGCGGGTACTACAATGAGCAGTTCTTC	CASSPPSGYYNEQFF
NA	TRBV10-1	TRBJ2-1	NA	TGCGCCAGCAGTGGGGGGTCAGGTCGAAACGTCAATGAGCAGTTCTTC	CASSGGSGRNVNEQFF
NA	TRBV29-1	TRBJ1-2	NA	TGCAGCGTTCTTAGGGATGGCTACACCTTC	CSVLRDGYTF
TRBD2	TRBV2	TRBJ2-5	NA	TGTGCCAGGGGGAGCGGGGGGGCAGTTTACCAAGAGACCCAGTACTTC	CARGSGGAVYQETQYF
NA	TRBV10-3	TRBJ1-2	NA	TGTGCCATCATGGGGGGACAATATGGCTACACCTTC	CAIMGGQYGYTF
TRBD2	TRBV9	TRBJ2-7	once	TGTGCCAGCAGCACGTCTAGCGGGGGGAGGCAGTACTTC	CASSTSSGGRQYF
TRBD1	TRBV7-2	TRBJ1-2	NA	TGTGCCAGCAGCTCAATCGGACAGGGCAACTATGGCTACACCTTC	CASSSIGQGNYGYTF
TRBD2	TRBV11-3	TRBJ2-3	NA	TGTGCCAGCAGCTTACGGGCTAGCGGGGAGGGCACAGATACGCAGTATTTT	CASSLRASGEGTDTQYF
TRBD2	TRBV7-6	TRBJ2-7	NA	TGTGCCAGCAGCTTAGCAGCGACTAGCGGGAGCTCCTACGAGCAGTACTTC	CASSLAATSGSSYEQYF
TRBD1	TRBV27	TRBJ1-6	NA	TGTGCCAGCAGTTTACCAGGACAGGGTAATTCACCCCTCCACTTT	CASSLPGQGNSPLHF
NA	TRBV2	TRBJ2-7	NA	TGTGCCAGCAGTGAAACATACGAGCAGTACTTC	CASSETYEQYF
NA	TRBV14	TRBJ2-7	NA	TGTGCCAGCAGCGGGATTCTCGGGACCTACGAGCAGTACTTC	CASSGILGTYEQYF
TRBD2	TRBV19	TRBJ2-1	NA	TGTGCCAGTAGTTCACTAGCGGGAGGGAAGGGTGAGCAGTTCTTC	CASSSLAGGKGEQFF
NA	TRBV11-2	TRBJ2-3	NA	TGTGCCAGCAGCTGGTGGGGGTTATCCTCAGATACGCAGTATTTT	CASSWWGLSSDTQYF
NA	TRBV7-8	TRBJ1-5	NA	TGTGCCAGCAGCTTAGGCGGCGGACAGCCCCAGCATTTT	CASSLGGGQPQHF
NA	TRBV4-3	TRBJ2-7	NA	TGCGCCAGCAGCCAAGATACCCTCGGTAGCTACGAGCAGTACTTC	CASSQDTLGSYEQYF
NA	TRBV5-1	TRBJ2-2	NA	TGCGCCAGCAGCGCTACAGGGCGTCCCGGGGAGCTGTTTTTT	CASSATGRPGELFF
NA	TRBV19	TRBJ1-5	NA	TGTGCCAGTAGTAGTAGGGGATCAGCCGGCAATCAGCCCCAGCATTTT	CASSSRGSAGNQPQHF
NA	TRBV10-1	TRBJ1-2	NA	TGCGCCAGCAGTAGAACAGGCGTCTATGGCTACACCTTC	CASSRTGVYGYTF
TRBD1	TRBV9	TRBJ1-1	NA	TGTGCCAGCAGCGTAGGTGGGACAGGGGCGATGAACACTGAAGCTTTCTTT	CASSVGGTGAMNTEAFF
TRBD1	TRBV30	TRBJ2-4	NA	TGTGCCTGGAGTGCAGGGGGCTGGTTAGACATTCAGTACTTC	CAWSAGGWLDIQYF
NA	TRBV6-5	TRBJ1-1	few	TGTGCCAGTCGGGGAGCCATGAACACTGAAGCTTTCTTT	CASRGAMNTEAFF
NA	TRBV16	TRBJ2-1	NA	TGTGCCAGCAGCCAAGGCCAGTTAAACAATGAGCAGTTCTTC	CASSQGQLNNEQFF
TRBD1	TRBV28	TRBJ2-1	NA	TGTGCCAGCAGCAGGGGGTCGTACAATGAGCAGTTCTTC	CASSRGSYNEQFF
TRBD1	TRBV7-9	TRBJ2-2	NA	TGTGCCAGCAGCTTAGTGACAGGGCCCGGGGAGCTGTTTTTT	CASSLVTGPGELFF
TRBD2	TRBV7-9	TRBJ2-7	NA	TGTGCCAGCAGCTTAACTAGCGGTTACGAGCAGTACTTC	CASSLTSGYEQYF
NA	TRBV5-1	TRBJ2-7	NA	TGCGCCAGCTCCCCCCAAACCCGGGACGCCTACGAGCAGTACTTC	CASSPQTRDAYEQYF
NA	TRBV5-6	TRBJ2-2	NA	TGTGCCAGCAGCCAAGGGCCCGGTCGGGGGGAGCTGTTTTTT	CASSQGPGRGELFF
NA	TRBV28	TRBJ1-2	once	TGTGCCAGCAGTAATCATGGCTACACCTTC	CASSNHGYTF
NA	TRBV6-2/TRBV6-3	TRBJ1-5	NA	TGTGCCAGCAGTCCGGGCCCGATGAAGCCCCAGCATTTT	CASSPGPMKPQHF
TRBD1	TRBV13	TRBJ1-1	NA	TGTGCCAGCAGCCCCCGGACAGGGGCTGAAGCTTTCTTT	CASSPRTGAEAFF
NA	TRBV6-5	TRBJ1-4	few	TGTGCCAGCAGTTACTCGACCATGGGACGGGAAAAACTGTTTTTT	CASSYSTMGREKLFF
NA	TRBV7-9	TRBJ1-4	NA	TGTGCCAGCAGCCCGGACAAGCAAAATGAAAAACTGTTTTTT	CASSPDKQNEKLFF
NA	TRBV3-1/TRBV3-2	TRBJ2-1	NA	TGTGCCAGCAGCCAAGTCTTGGTTGGGCAGTTCTTC	CASSQVLVGQFF
TRBD1	TRBV4-3	TRBJ2-7	NA	TGCGCCAGCAGCCAAGATCCCTTGGGACAGATATACTTC	CASSQDPLGQIYF
TRBD2	TRBV9	TRBJ2-1	NA	TGTGCCAGCAGCCTCACCGGGACTAGCGGGAGGAATGAGCAGTTCTTC	CASSLTGTSGRNEQFF
NA	TRBV14	TRBJ1-1	NA	TGTGCCAGCAGCCTCGTCCGCCTAGGGGCAGCTTTCTTT	CASSLVRLGAAFF
TRBD1	TRBV12-3/TRBV12-4	TRBJ1-2	NA	TGTGCCAGCAGAAGCGGGACAGGCTATGGCTACACCTTC	CASRSGTGYGYTF
NA	TRBV7-9	TRBJ2-2	NA	TGTGCTCTACTTGACCTAACCTGGGAGCGACGGAACACCGGGGAGCTGTTTTTT	CALLDLTWERRNTGELFF
TRBD2	TRBV18	TRBJ2-1	NA	TGTGCCAGCTCACCACCGGGACAGGGGACTAGCGGGGGGGCCCGCGAGCAGTTCTTC	CASSPPGQGTSGGAREQFF
TRBD1	TRBV28	TRBJ1-1	NA	TGTGCCATCCGAACCCAGGGGGCCGGGAACACTGAAGCTTTCTTT	CAIRTQGAGNTEAFF
NA	TRBV7-2	TRBJ2-1	NA	TGTGCCAGCAGCCCCTCTTCTGGCAATGAGCAGTTCTTC	CASSPSSGNEQFF
TRBD1	TRBV19	TRBJ1-2	NA	TGTGCCAGTAGTATAGGTGCAGGGGGCGATGGCTACACCTTC	CASSIGAGGDGYTF
NA	TRBV9	TRBJ1-1	NA	TGTGCCAGCAGCGTGTCACAGGGCTTGATGAACACTGAAGCTTTCTTT	CASSVSQGLMNTEAFF